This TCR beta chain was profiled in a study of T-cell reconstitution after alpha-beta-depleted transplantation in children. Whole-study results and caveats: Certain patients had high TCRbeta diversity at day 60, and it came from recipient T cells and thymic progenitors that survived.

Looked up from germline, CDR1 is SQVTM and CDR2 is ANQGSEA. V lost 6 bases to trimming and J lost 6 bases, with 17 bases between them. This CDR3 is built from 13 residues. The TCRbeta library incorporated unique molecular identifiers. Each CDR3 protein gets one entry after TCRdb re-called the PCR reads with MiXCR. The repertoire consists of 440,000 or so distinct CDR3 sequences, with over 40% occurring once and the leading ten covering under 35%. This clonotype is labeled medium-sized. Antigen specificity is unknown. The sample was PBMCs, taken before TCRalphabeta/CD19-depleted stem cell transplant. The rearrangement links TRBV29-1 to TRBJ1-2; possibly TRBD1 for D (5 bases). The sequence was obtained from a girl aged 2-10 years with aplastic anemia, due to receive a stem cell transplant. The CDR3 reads CSVVGETADGYTF. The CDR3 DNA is TGCAGCGTGGTAGGTGAGACAGCGGATGGCTACACCTTC.